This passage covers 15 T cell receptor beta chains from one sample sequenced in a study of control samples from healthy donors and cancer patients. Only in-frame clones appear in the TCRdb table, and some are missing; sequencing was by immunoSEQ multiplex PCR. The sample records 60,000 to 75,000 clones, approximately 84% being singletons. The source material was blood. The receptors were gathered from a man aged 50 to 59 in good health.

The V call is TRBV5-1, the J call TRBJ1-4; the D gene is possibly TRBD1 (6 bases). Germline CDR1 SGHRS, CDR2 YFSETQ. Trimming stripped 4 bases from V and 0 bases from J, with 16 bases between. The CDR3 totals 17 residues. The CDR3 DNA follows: TGCGCCAGCAGCGACCGACAGGTGACCGCAACTAATGAAAAACTGTTTTTT. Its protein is CASSDRQVTATNEKLFF.

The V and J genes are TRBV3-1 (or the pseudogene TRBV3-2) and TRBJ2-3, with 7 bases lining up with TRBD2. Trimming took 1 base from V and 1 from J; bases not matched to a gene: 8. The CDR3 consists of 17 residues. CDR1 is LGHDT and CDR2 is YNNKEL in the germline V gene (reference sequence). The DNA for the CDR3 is TGTGCCAGCAGCCAAGCCCTTGGCGGGAGTGGCACAGATACGCAGTATTTT. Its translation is CASSQALGGSGTDTQYF.

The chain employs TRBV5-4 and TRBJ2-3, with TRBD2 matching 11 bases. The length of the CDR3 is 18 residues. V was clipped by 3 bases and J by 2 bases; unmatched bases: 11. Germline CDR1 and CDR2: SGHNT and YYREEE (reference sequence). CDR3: CASSSQLAGGSHTDTQYF. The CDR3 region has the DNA TGTGCCAGCAGCTCCCAGCTAGCGGGAGGCAGCCACACAGATACGCAGTATTTT.

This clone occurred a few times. The CDR3 nucleotides are TGTGCCAGCAGTCTTTTTTTCTCGGGGCAAAACTATGGCTACACCTTC. It codes for CASSLFFSGQNYGYTF. V is TRBV27 and J is TRBJ1-2; weak D call: TRBD1 (5 bases). This CDR3 contains 16 residues. Looked up from germline, CDR1 is MNHEY and CDR2 is SMNVEV (reference sequence). Trimming removed 5 bases at V and 2 bases at J, with 18 bases between.

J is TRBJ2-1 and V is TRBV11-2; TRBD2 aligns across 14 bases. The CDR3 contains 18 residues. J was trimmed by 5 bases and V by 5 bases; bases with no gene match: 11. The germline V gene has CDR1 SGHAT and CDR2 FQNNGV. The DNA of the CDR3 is TGTGCCAGCAGCCCACCGGGACTAGCGGGAGTCGTCGACAATGAGCAGTTCTTC. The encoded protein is CASSPPGLAGVVDNEQFF.

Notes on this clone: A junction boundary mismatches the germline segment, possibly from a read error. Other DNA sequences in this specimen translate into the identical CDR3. In DNA form, the CDR3 reads TGTAGTGCTGGGCTCACAGATACGCAGTATTTT. Its protein product is CSAGLTDTQYF. The V call is TRBV20-1, the J call TRBJ2-3; no definite D call. Germline assignment: CDR1 DFQATT and CDR2 SNEGSKA (reference sequence). The CDR3 is 11 amino acids.

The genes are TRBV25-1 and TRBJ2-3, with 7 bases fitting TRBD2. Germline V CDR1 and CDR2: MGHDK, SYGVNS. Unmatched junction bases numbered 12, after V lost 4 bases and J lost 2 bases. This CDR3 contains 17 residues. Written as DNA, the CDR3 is TGTGCCAGCAGTGTCCCCCTGGCGGGAGTCGACACAGATACGCAGTATTTT. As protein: CASSVPLAGVDTDTQYF.

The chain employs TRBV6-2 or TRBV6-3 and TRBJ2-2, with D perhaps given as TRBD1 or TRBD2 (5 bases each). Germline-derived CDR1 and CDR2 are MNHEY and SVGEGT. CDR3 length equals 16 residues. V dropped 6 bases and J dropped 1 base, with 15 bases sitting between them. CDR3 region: CASSLTGTVNTGELFF. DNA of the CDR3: TGTGCCAGCAGCCTTACCGGGACGGTGAACACCGGGGAGCTGTTTTTT.

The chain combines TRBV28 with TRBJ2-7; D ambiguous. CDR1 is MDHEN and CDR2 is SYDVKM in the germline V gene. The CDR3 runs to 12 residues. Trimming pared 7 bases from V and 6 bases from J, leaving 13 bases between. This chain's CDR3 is CASTGRPTEQYF. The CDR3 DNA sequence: TGTGCCAGCACCGGACGGCCCACCGAGCAGTACTTC.

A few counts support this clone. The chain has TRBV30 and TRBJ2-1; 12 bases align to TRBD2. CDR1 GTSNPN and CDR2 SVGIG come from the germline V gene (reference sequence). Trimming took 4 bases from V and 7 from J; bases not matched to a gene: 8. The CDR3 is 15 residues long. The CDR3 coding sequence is TGTGCCTGGATACAAGGGACTAGCGGGTTAAATGAGCAGTTCTTC. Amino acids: CAWIQGTSGLNEQFF.

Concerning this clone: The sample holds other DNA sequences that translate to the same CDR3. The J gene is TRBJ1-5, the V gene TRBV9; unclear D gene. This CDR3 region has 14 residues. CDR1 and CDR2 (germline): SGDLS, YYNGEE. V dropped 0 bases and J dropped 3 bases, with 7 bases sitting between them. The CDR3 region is CASSVGGPNQPQHF. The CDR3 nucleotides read TGTGCCAGCAGCGTAGGAGGACCCAATCAGCCCCAGCATTTT.

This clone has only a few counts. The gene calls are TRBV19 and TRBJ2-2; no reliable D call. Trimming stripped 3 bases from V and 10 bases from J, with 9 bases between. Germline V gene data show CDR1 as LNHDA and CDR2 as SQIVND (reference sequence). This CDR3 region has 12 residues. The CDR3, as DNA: TGTGCCAGTAGTATCCCGCCCGTGGAGCTGTTTTTT. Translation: CASSIPPVELFF.

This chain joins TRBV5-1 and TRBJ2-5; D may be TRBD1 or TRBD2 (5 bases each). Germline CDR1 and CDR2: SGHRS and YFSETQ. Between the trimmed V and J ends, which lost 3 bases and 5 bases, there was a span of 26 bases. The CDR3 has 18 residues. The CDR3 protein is CASSYTPTGTEVWETQYF. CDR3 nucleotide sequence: TGCGCCAGCAGCTATACACCTACCGGGACGGAGGTGTGGGAGACCCAGTACTTC.

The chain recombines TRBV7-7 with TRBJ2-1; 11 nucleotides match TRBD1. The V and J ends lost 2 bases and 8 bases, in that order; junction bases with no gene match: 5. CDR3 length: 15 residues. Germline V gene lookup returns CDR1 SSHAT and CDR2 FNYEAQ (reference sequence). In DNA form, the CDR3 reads TGTGCCAGCAGCTTACGGACAGGGGGCGACCATGAGCAGTTCTTC. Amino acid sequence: CASSLRTGGDHEQFF.

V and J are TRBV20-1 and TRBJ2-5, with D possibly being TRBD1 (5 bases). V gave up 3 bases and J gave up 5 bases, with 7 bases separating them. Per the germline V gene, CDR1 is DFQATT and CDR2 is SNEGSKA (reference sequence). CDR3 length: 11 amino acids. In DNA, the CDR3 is TGCAGTGCTAGGAAGGGGGAGACCCAGTACTTC. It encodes CSARKGETQYF.